This T cell receptor (beta chain) came from a study of regulatory T cells in long-lasting Graves disease. Study-wide points: Results may be inaccurate due to the small sample size.

TCR beta libraries were built with iRepertoire HTBI primers and Arm-PCR of CDR3 regions. From the multiplex PCR reads, TCRdb called clonotypes with MiXCR, one entry per CDR3 protein. The sample lists 300,000 to 450,000 distinct CDR3 sequences; 15% to 19% were seen once. Time point described: newly diagnosed GD, antithyroid drugs for less than 3 months. PBMC RNA was the source of the TCR library. Germline loops: CDR1 KGHSH, CDR2 LQKENI. The ends were cut back, 4 bases at V and 0 bases at J, with 7 bases in the middle. This CDR3 region has 15 residues. This clonotype occurred a few times. Its target is not known.

Sequencing was performed on peripheral blood mononuclear cells (PBMCs), taken at new diagnosis, from a patient treated with antithyroid drugs. The sequence derives from a female donor with Graves disease. The chain links TRBV18 to TRBJ2-6; D is unclear. The CDR3, as DNA: TGTGCCAGCTCACGGCCAAGCTCTGGGGCCAACGTCCTGACTTTC. The encoded protein is CASSRPSSGANVLTF.